Listed here are 7 T cell receptor beta chains from one sample, sequenced in a study of control samples from healthy donors and cancer patients. This table comes from immunoSEQ multiplex PCR, and its TCRdb copy is limited to in-frame clones, with some not included. Here the sample spans about 220,000 clones, about 93% being singletons. Specimen: blood. These receptors came from a man aged 50 to 59 in good health.

The CDR3 DNA follows: TGTGCCAGCAGTCCACATCAGGGACAGTACTACAATGAGCAGTTCTTC. It yields the protein CASSPHQGQYYNEQFF. The chain links TRBV28 to TRBJ2-1; 7 bases are a match to TRBD1. The V and J ends lost 5 bases and 3 bases, in that order; junction bases with no gene match: 10. The CDR3 runs to 16 residues. Per germline, CDR1 MDHEN and CDR2 SYDVKM.

The chain is built from TRBV28 and TRBJ2-7, with D perhaps matching TRBD2 (5 bases). V was cut by 2 bases and J by 6 bases, with 17 bases left in between. This CDR3 comprises 15 residues. Germline assignment: CDR1 MDHEN and CDR2 SYDVKM. The CDR3 region has the DNA TGTGCCAGCAGTTTACGTGAGCGGCGATGGGGCGAGCAGTACTTC. Protein product: CASSLRERRWGEQYF.

This chain joins TRBV3-1 (or the pseudogene TRBV3-2) and TRBJ2-2, with D unclear. Germline-derived CDR1 and CDR2 are LGHDT and YNNKEL (reference sequence). V dropped 0 bases and J dropped 10 bases, with 6 bases sitting between them. The CDR3 runs 12 residues. CDR3 DNA sequence: TGTGCCAGCAGCCAAGATAGGGAGGAGCTGTTTTTT. Its protein product is CASSQDREELFF.

The chain recombines TRBV7-6 with TRBJ2-3; no clear D. The CDR3 extends over 15 amino acids. The V end was cut by 5 bases, the J end by 2 bases, with 14 bases between. The germline V gene encodes CDR1 SGHVS and CDR2 FNYEAQ. DNA of the CDR3: TGTGCCAGCAGCGGAAGCAGGACCCACACAGATACGCAGTATTTT. Encoded protein: CASSGSRTHTDTQYF.

V is TRBV18 and J is TRBJ2-2; tentative D call: TRBD1 (6 bases). CDR3 length: 14 amino acids. Germline CDR1 and CDR2: KGHSH and LQKENI. V shed 2 bases and J shed 6 bases, with 10 bases lying between them. The CDR3 here is CASSPSGEAGELFF. Written as DNA, the CDR3 is TGTGCCAGCTCACCATCAGGGGAAGCCGGGGAGCTGTTTTTT. The full variable domain, with the rest looked up from reference TRBV18 and TRBJ2-2, is NAGVMQNPRHLVRRRGQEARLRCSPMKGHSHVYWYRQLPEEGLKFMVYLQKENIIDESGMPKERFSAEFPKEGPSILRIQQVVRGDSAAYFCASSPSGEAGELFFGEGSRLTVL.

This clone is a singleton in its sample. CDR3 loop: CASSWGTSGGGETQYF. The CDR3 region has the DNA TGCGCCAGCAGCTGGGGGACTAGCGGGGGAGGAGAGACCCAGTACTTC. The genes are TRBV5-1 and TRBJ2-5, with 14 bases aligning to TRBD2. The V segment lost 3 bases and the J segment 4 bases; nucleotides outside the gene matches: 5. CDR3 length equals 16 residues. The germline V gene encodes CDR1 SGHRS and CDR2 YFSETQ.

The chain links TRBV24-1 to TRBJ2-1; 8 positions agree with TRBD2. The germline V gene has CDR1 KGHDR and CDR2 SFDVKD. The CDR3 has 14 amino acids. V shed 10 bases, J shed 6 bases, and the junction held 10 bases outside the gene matches. The CDR3 coding sequence is TGTGCCACGGGAAGCGGGAGTCATACCAATGAGCAGTTCTTC. As protein: CATGSGSHTNEQFF.